This T cell receptor (beta chain) was recovered during a study of T cells in Graves' hyperthyroidism and ophthalmopathy. General observations from the study: Ophthalmopathy cases were set apart from stable hyperthyroidism by a 13 V-J model.

Germline V gene data show CDR1 as SGHVS and CDR2 as FQNEAQ. This CDR3 has 16 amino acids. V gave up 8 bases and J gave up 9 bases; unmatched junction bases: 19. Researchers took RNA transcripts and amplified the TCR beta CDR3 regions from them. Using the HTBI primer set, a first-round RT-PCR was run on the TCR CDR3. TCRdb processed the multiplex PCR reads anew with MiXCR; each CDR3 protein has one entry. The data show hundreds of thousands of distinct CDR3 sequences, 15% to 18% seen once. Ten or more counts support this clonotype. The antigen remains unidentified. The sequenced sample was blood. This sequence originates from a woman younger than 35 with Graves' hyperthyroidism. The chain couples TRBV7-8 to TRBJ1-2, with 9 bases fitting TRBD1. The CDR3 nucleotides read TGTGCCAGCCAAATAGACCATCCGGACAGGGGCGTTAGCTACACCTTC. It translates to CASQIDHPDRGVSYTF.